This entry features one TCR beta chain sequence. The antigen remains unidentified. J lost 5 bases, V lost 6 bases, and 6 bases had no gene match. CDR1 and CDR2 from the germline V gene are MDHEN and SYDVKM. This CDR3 spans 14 amino acids. The entry originates in a study of cytomegalovirus exposure and HLA in healthy donors. With 60 Vbeta and 13 Jbeta primers, the PCR was carried out. Sequenced by immunoSEQ multiplex PCR; TCRdb stores in-frame clones only, minus some. This table holds 120,000 or so clones, roughly four fifths found once. Points from the study as a whole: TCR beta chain V- and J-gene trimming was linked, in a later analysis, to a missense variant in DCLRE1C. In a later analysis, TCR association rates varied by HLA locus: DRB1 most, HLA-C fewest. In most subjects, TCR beta sequences reportedly gave accurate predictions of HLA-A and HLA-B alleles. CMV serostatus alone was available as immune exposure information.

The sample consisted of PBMCs. This receptor was taken from a male donor in good health and CMV-seropositive. This chain joins TRBV28 and TRBJ1-5; TRBD1 agrees at 8 bases. CDR3 sequence: CASRSRGLDQPQHF. The CDR3 DNA reads TGTGCCAGCAGGTCCAGGGGGCTCGATCAGCCCCAGCATTTT.